This T cell receptor beta chain was profiled in a study of beta chain features in type 1 diabetes. This CDR3 comprises 16 residues. J gave up 2 bases and V 0 bases, and 1 base lay outside the gene matches. Germline assignment: CDR1 SEHNR and CDR2 FQNEAQ (reference sequence). This clone has more than one count but fewer than ten. Reverse transcribing all isolated RNA meant expressed TCRB transcripts were sequenced. Only in-frame clones appear in the TCRdb table, and some are missing; sequencing was by immunoSEQ multiplex PCR. The repertoire includes around 430,000 clones, approximately 30% of them detected once, and almost 0.065% sits in the top ten.

This TCR came from a man aged 18 to 29 in good health. The chain recombines TRBV7-9 with TRBJ2-5, with 12 bases aligning to TRBD2. The sample comprised naive CD4+ T cells from blood. The CDR3 region has the DNA TGTGCCAGCAGCTTAGCCCTAGCGGGAGGGCAAGAGACCCAGTACTTC. It translates to CASSLALAGGQETQYF. The full variable domain, its missing parts supplied by reference TRBV7-9 and TRBJ2-5, is DTGVSQNPRHKITKRGQNVTFRCDPISEHNRLYWYRQTLGQGPEFLTYFQNEAQLEKSRLLSDRFSAERPKGSFSTLEIQRTEQGDSAMYLCASSLALAGGQETQYFGPGTRLLVL.